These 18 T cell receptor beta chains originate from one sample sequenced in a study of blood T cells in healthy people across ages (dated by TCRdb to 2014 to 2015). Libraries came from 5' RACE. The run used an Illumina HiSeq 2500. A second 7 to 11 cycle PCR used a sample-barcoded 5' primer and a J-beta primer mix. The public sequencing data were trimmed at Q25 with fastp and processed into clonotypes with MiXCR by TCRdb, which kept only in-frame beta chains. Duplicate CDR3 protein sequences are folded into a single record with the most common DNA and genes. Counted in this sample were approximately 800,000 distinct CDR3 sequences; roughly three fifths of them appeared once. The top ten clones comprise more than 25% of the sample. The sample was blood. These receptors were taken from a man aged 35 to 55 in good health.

CDR3: CASTFRAEQYF. The CDR3 DNA reads as TGTGCCAGCACTTTCAGGGCCGAGCAGTACTTC. This rearrangement joins TRBV28 to TRBJ2-7; weak D call: TRBD1 (5 bases). The CDR3 runs to 11 residues. V lost 7 bases and J 6 bases, leaving 10 bases between the germline ends. Germline CDR1 is MDHEN and CDR2 is SYDVKM. Using reference TRBV28 and TRBJ2-7 for the parts outside the CDR3, the full variable domain is DVKVTQSSRYLVKRTGEKVFLECVQDMDHENMFWYRQDPGLGLRLIYFSYDVKMKEKGDIPEGYSVSREKKERFSLILESASTNQTSMYLCASTFRAEQYFGPGTRLTVT.

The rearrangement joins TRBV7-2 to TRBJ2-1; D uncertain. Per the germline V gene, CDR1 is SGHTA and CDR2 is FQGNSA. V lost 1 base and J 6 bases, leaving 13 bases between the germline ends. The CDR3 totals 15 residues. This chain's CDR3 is CASSLVHMRSNEQFF. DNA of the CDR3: TGTGCCAGCAGCTTAGTCCACATGCGTAGCAATGAGCAGTTCTTC.

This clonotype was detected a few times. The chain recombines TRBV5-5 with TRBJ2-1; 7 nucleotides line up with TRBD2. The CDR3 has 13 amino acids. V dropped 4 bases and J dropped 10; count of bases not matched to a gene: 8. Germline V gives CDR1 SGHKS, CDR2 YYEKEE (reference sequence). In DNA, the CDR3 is TGTGCCAGCAGCCCCTGGACTAGTCAAGAGCAGTTCTTC. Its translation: CASSPWTSQEQFF.

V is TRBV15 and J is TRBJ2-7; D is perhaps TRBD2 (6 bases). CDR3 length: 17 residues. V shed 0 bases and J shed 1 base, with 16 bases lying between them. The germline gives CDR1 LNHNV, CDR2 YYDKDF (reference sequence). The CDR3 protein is CATSRDVLGGISYEQYF. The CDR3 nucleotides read TGTGCCACCAGCAGAGATGTCTTGGGGGGTATATCCTACGAGCAGTACTTC.

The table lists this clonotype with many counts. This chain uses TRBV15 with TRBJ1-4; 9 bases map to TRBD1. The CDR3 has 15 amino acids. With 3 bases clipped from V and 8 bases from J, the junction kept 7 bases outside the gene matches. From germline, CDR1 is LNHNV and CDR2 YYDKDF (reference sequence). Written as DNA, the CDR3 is TGTGCCACCAGCAGGTTAACCGGGACAGGGGAAAAACTGTTTTTT. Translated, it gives CATSRLTGTGEKLFF.

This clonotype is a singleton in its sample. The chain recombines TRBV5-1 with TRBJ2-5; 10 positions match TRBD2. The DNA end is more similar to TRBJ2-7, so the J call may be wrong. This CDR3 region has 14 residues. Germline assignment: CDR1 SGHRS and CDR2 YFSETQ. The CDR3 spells CASSLGTSVHEQYF. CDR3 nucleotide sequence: TGCGCCAGCAGCCTCGGGACTAGCGTGCACGAGCAGTACTTC.

Here the CDR3 reads CATSDFVGRLNTGELFF. CDR3 in DNA: TGTGCCACCAGTGATTTCGTGGGCAGACTGAACACCGGGGAGCTGTTTTTT. This chain joins TRBV24-1 and TRBJ2-2; D is uncertain. From germline, CDR1 is KGHDR and CDR2 SFDVKD. V dropped 1 base and J dropped 1 base, with 12 bases sitting between them. The CDR3 runs to 17 residues.

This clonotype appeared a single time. Here the CDR3 DNA reads TGTGCCATCAGTGAGGTAGCGGGGGGAACCTACAATGAGCAGTTCTTC. Its protein product is CAISEVAGGTYNEQFF. The rearrangement links TRBV10-3 to TRBJ2-1; TRBD2 aligns across 10 bases. The CDR3 contains 16 residues. Germline V gives CDR1 ENHRY, CDR2 SYGVKD. V was pared by 2 bases and J by 2 bases, with 3 bases of the junction left unmatched.

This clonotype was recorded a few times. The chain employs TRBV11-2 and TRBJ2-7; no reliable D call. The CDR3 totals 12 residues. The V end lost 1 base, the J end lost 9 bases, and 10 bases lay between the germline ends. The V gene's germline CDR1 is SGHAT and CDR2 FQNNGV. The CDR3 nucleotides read TGTGCCAGCAGCTTAGTCGGCTCGGTGCAGTACTTC. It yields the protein CASSLVGSVQYF.

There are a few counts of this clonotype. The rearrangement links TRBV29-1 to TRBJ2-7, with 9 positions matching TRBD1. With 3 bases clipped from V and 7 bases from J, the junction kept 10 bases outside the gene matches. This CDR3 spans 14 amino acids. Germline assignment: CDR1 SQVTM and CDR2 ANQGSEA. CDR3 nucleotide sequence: TGCAGCGTTGAGGGGGACAGGGAGGTCGGGGAGCAGTACTTC. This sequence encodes CSVEGDREVGEQYF.

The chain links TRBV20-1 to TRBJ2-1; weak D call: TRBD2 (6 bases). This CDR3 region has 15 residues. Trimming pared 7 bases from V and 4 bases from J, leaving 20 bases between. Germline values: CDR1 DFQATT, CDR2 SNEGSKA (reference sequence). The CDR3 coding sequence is TGCAGTGGTGTAGGGCCTAGCGAGGTATACAATGAGCAGTTCTTC. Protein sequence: CSGVGPSEVYNEQFF.

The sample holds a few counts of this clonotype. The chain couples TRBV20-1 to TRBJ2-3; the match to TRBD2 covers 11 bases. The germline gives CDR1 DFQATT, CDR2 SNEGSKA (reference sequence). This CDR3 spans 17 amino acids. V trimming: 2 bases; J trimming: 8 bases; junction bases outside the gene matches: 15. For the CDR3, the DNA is TGCAGTGCTAGACCCCGCGAGACTAGCGGGATTAGCGGTACGCAGTATTTT. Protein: CSARPRETSGISGTQYF.

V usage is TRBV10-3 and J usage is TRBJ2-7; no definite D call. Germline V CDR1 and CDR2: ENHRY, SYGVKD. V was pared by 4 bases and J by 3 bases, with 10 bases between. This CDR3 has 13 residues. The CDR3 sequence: CAISAGLDYEQYF. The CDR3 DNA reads TGTGCCATCAGTGCGGGCCTAGACTACGAGCAGTACTTC.

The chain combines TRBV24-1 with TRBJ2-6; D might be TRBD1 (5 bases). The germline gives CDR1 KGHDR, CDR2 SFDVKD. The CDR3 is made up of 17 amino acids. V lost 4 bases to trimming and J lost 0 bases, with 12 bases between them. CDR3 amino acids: CATSDRPDSSGANVLTF. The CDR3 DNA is TGTGCCACCAGTGACCGACCCGACAGCTCTGGGGCCAACGTCCTGACTTTC.

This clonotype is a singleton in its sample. CDR3 nucleotide sequence: TGTGCCAGCAGTGTCCAGGGGCGCGAAAAACTGTTTTTT. This sequence encodes CASSVQGREKLFF. V and J are TRBV28 and TRBJ1-4, with a possible D match to TRBD1 (6 bases). CDR3 length equals 13 residues. Germline CDR1 and CDR2: MDHEN and SYDVKM. V was cut by 5 bases and J by 8 bases, with 12 bases left in between.

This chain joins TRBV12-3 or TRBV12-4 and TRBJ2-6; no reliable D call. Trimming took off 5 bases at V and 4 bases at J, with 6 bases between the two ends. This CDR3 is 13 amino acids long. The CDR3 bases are TGTGCCAGCAGTCCGGAAGGGGCCAACGTCCTGACTTTC. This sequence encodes CASSPEGANVLTF.

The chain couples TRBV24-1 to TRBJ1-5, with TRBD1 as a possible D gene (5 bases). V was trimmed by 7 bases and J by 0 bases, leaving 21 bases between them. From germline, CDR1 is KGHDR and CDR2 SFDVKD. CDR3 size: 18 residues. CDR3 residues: CATSEGTKVGYSNQPQHF. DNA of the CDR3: TGTGCCACCAGCGAGGGGACTAAAGTGGGGTATAGCAATCAGCCCCAGCATTTT.

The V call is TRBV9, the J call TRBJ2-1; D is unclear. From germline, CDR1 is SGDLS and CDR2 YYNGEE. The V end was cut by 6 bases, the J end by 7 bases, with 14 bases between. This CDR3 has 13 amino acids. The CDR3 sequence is CASTTNGWNEQFF. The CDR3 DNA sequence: TGTGCCAGCACGACCAACGGGTGGAATGAGCAGTTCTTC.